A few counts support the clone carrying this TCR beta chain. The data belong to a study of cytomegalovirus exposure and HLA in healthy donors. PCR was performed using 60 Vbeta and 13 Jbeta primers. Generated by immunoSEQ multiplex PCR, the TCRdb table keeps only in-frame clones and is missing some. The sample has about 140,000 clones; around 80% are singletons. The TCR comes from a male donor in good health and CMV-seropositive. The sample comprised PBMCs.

The CDR3 here is CASGLRTGVGNQPQHF. DNA of the CDR3: TGTGCTAGTGGTTTGAGGACAGGAGTTGGCAATCAGCCCCAGCATTTT. The V and J genes are TRBV12-5 and TRBJ1-5, with TRBD1 identical over 7 bases. This CDR3 has 16 amino acids. The V segment lost 2 bases and the J segment 2 bases; nucleotides outside the gene matches: 6. The V gene's germline CDR1 is LGHNT and CDR2 FRNRAP.